The 25 T cell receptor beta chains in this list originate from one sample, sequenced in a study of OX40 agonist ivuxolimab in advanced cancers. Clones were sequenced by immunoSEQ multiplex PCR, and TCRdb holds only the in-frame ones, with some missing. In the table there are more than 40,000 clones, roughly nine tenths of which are singletons. The specimen was CD4+ or CD8+ T cells sorted from blood, collected in a trial of the OX40 agonist ivuxolimab. These receptors all come from an adult with an advanced solid tumor such as melanoma, head and neck, liver or kidney cancer.

This clone came up a few times. Other DNA sequences in the same sample also yield this CDR3. CDR3 residues: CASSLGQGDEQFF. CDR3 bases: TGCGCCAGCAGCTTGGGACAGGGTGATGAGCAGTTCTTC. V usage is TRBV5-1 and J usage is TRBJ2-1; 7 nucleotides line up with TRBD1. The germline V gene has CDR1 SGHRS and CDR2 YFSETQ. The CDR3 is made up of 13 amino acids. The junction had 2 bases not matched to a gene; V was cut back by 0 bases and J by 8 bases.

The chain recombines TRBV6-5 with TRBJ1-1; D uncertain. The CDR3 loop spans 13 amino acids. Looked up from germline, CDR1 is MNHEY and CDR2 is SVGAGI. Trimming cost V 5 bases and J 8 bases, with 15 bases left between them. CDR3 loop: CASSPRVLIEAFF. CDR3 coding DNA: TGTGCCAGCAGTCCCCGGGTGCTCATCGAAGCTTTCTTT.

A single count supports this clone. V usage is TRBV6-6 and J usage is TRBJ2-1; the match to TRBD2 covers 8 bases. CDR1 and CDR2 (germline): MNHNY, SVGAGI (reference sequence). V gave up 5 bases and J gave up 10 bases; unmatched junction bases: 1. CDR3 length: 11 residues. This CDR3 reads CASSIAGEQFF. The CDR3 nucleotides read TGTGCCAGCAGTATAGCGGGGGAGCAGTTCTTC.

The chain has TRBV7-6 and TRBJ2-5, with TRBD2 matching over 7 bases. This CDR3 region has 16 residues. Trimming removed 4 bases from V and 4 bases from J; junction bases left unmatched: 12. Germline V gene data show CDR1 as SGHVS and CDR2 as FNYEAQ. The CDR3 bases are TGTGCCAGCAGCTCAACCCCAAGACTAGCATCAGAGACCCAGTACTTC. It codes for CASSSTPRLASETQYF.

The chain combines TRBV27 with TRBJ2-7, with D maybe TRBD2 (5 bases). Germline V gene lookup returns CDR1 MNHEY and CDR2 SMNVEV (reference sequence). V was trimmed by 8 bases and J by 3 bases, leaving 17 bases between them. This CDR3 contains 14 residues. The CDR3 DNA follows: TGTGCCAGCCACCCCGGGGTTCATCTCTACGAGCAGTACTTC. As protein: CASHPGVHLYEQYF.

Written as DNA, the CDR3 is TGCGCCAGCAGCCCGACTAGCCCTTCCTACAATGAGCAGTTCTTC. As protein: CASSPTSPSYNEQFF. The chain links TRBV5-1 to TRBJ2-1; 7 nucleotides line up with TRBD2. V shed 4 bases, J shed 1 base, and the junction held 5 bases outside the gene matches. The CDR3 contains 15 residues. Germline lookup yields CDR1 SGHRS and CDR2 YFSETQ.

The DNA of the CDR3 is TGTGCCAGCAGCTTCGGGAACACTGAAGCTTTCTTT. Amino acid sequence: CASSFGNTEAFF. The rearrangement links TRBV7-9 to TRBJ1-1, with D unclear. The CDR3 loop spans 12 amino acids. The V gene's germline CDR1 is SEHNR and CDR2 FQNEAQ (reference sequence). Between the trimmed V and J ends, which lost 3 bases and 1 base, there was a span of 3 bases.

The chain joins TRBV11-2 to TRBJ2-7; 11 bases agree with TRBD2. J was trimmed by 5 bases and V by 4 bases; bases with no gene match: 19. There are 19 residues in the CDR3. Looked up from germline, CDR1 is SGHAT and CDR2 is FQNNGV. In DNA, the CDR3 is TGTGCCAGCAGCTCACCGCCCGCACCGCGCCTAGCGGGAGGAAACGAGCAGTACTTC. Protein: CASSSPPAPRLAGGNEQYF.

The J gene is TRBJ2-3, the V gene TRBV7-6; TRBD2 aligns across 13 bases. V lost 4 bases to trimming and J lost 3 bases; unmatched junction nucleotides: 4. Germline V gene lookup returns CDR1 SGHVS and CDR2 FNYEAQ. The CDR3 contains 16 residues. For the CDR3, the DNA is TGTGCCAGCAGCTCGAGACTAGCGGGGGGAACAGATACGCAGTATTTT. Amino acid sequence: CASSSRLAGGTDTQYF. The full variable domain, with the rest looked up from reference TRBV7-6 and TRBJ2-3, is GAGVSQSPRYKVTKRGQDVALRCDPISGHVSLYWYRQALGQGPEFLTYFNYEAQQDKSGLPNDRFSAERPEGSISTLTIQRTEQRDSAMYRCASSSRLAGGTDTQYFGPGTRLTVL.

In its sample, this clone was seen a few times. This rearrangement joins TRBV6-5 to TRBJ2-3; no clear D gene. This CDR3 has 14 amino acids. V lost 2 bases to trimming and J lost 6 bases, with 12 bases between them. In germline, CDR1 is MNHEY, CDR2 SVGAGI. The CDR3 DNA reads as TGTGCCAGCAGTTACGCGGAGCGCCCCGATACGCAGTATTTT. It is translated as CASSYAERPDTQYF.

The chain employs TRBV9 and TRBJ2-2, with D perhaps matching TRBD2 (6 bases). The CDR3 is 24 amino acids. Trimming shortened V by 0 bases and J by 0 bases, and 33 bases separated the two germline ends. Germline CDR1 SGDLS, CDR2 YYNGEE. This chain's CDR3 is CASSVEGSLAQTVRDSTNTGELFF. CDR3 bases: TGTGCCAGCAGCGTAGAAGGAAGTCTTGCCCAAACGGTGAGGGACTCAACGAACACCGGGGAGCTGTTTTTT.

This clone has just a few counts. The rearrangement uses TRBV10-3 and TRBJ2-7; D is possibly TRBD1 (5 bases). Germline CDR1 is ENHRY and CDR2 is SYGVKD. Trimming removed 2 bases at V and 6 bases at J, with 11 bases between. This CDR3 has 13 residues. CDR3 amino acids: CAISERLGLEQYV. The CDR3 coding sequence is TGTGCCATCAGTGAGCGATTGGGGCTCGAGCAGTACGTC.

The J gene is TRBJ2-1, the V gene TRBV19, with D tentatively TRBD2 (5 bases). The V end was cut by 3 bases, the J end by 0 bases, with 9 bases between. This CDR3 comprises 15 residues. CDR1 is LNHDA and CDR2 is SQIVND in the germline V gene (reference sequence). Here the CDR3 reads CASSILGSSYNEQFF. DNA of the CDR3: TGTGCCAGTAGTATTCTGGGGAGCTCCTACAATGAGCAGTTCTTC.

The chain has TRBV7-8 and TRBJ2-7; 7 bases fit TRBD2. The CDR3 contains 14 residues. Per germline, CDR1 SGHVS and CDR2 FQNEAQ. The trim removed 5 bases at V and 2 bases at J, leaving 6 bases unmatched. The CDR3 sequence is CASSPSGVTYEQYV. The CDR3 DNA reads as TGTGCCAGCAGCCCGAGCGGGGTTACCTACGAGCAGTACGTC.

The CDR3 loop is CASSLGQGSSPLHF. Here the CDR3 DNA reads TGTGCCAGCAGCTTAGGCCAGGGAAGCTCACCCCTCCACTTT. The rearrangement joins TRBV7-9 to TRBJ1-6; D perhaps matches TRBD1 (5 bases). The CDR3 has 14 residues. Germline V gene lookup returns CDR1 SEHNR and CDR2 FQNEAQ (reference sequence). V was pared by 1 base and J by 10 bases, with 11 bases between.

This chain links TRBV10-2 with TRBJ1-2; no reliable D call. The germline V and J ends were trimmed by 2 bases and 4 bases, with 8 bases remaining between them. This CDR3 region has 13 residues. CDR1 and CDR2 (germline): WSHSY, SAAADI. The CDR3 loop is CASSEKGSYGYTF. In DNA form, the CDR3 reads TGCGCCAGCAGTGAGAAGGGATCCTATGGCTACACCTTC.

In its sample, this clone was seen once. The chain has TRBV11-2 and TRBJ1-2; D not certain. Germline V lookup: CDR1 SGHAT, CDR2 FQNNGV. The CDR3 covers 15 residues. Deletions cut 1 base from V and 0 bases from J, with 9 bases between. The CDR3 nucleotides read TGTGCCAGCAGCTTAGTGCCCAGCCCTAACTATGGCTACACCTTC. Protein sequence: CASSLVPSPNYGYTF.

The DNA of the CDR3 is TGTGCCAGCAGTCCTGGACAGGGGGCTAACACTGAAGCTTTCTTT. Protein: CASSPGQGANTEAFF. The chain couples TRBV6-6 to TRBJ1-1; 11 bases are shared with TRBD1. Unmatched junction bases numbered 4, after V lost 5 bases and J lost 2 bases. Germline loops: CDR1 MNHNY, CDR2 SVGAGI (reference sequence). The CDR3 sequence is 15 residues long.

The V and J genes are TRBV28 and TRBJ2-7, with D tentatively TRBD2 (5 bases). The CDR3 length is 12 residues. Trimming shortened V by 4 bases and J by 1 base, and 5 bases separated the two germline ends. Per germline, CDR1 MDHEN and CDR2 SYDVKM. This chain's CDR3 is CASSSGSYEQYF. The DNA for the CDR3 is TGTGCCAGCAGTTCGGGGTCCTACGAGCAGTACTTC. Using reference TRBV28 and TRBJ2-7 for the parts outside the CDR3, the full variable domain is DVKVTQSSRYLVKRTGEKVFLECVQDMDHENMFWYRQDPGLGLRLIYFSYDVKMKEKGDIPEGYSVSREKKERFSLILESASTNQTSMYLCASSSGSYEQYFGPGTRLTVT.

The V gene is TRBV30, the J gene TRBJ2-3; perhaps TRBD1 as D (5 bases). The germline V gene has CDR1 GTSNPN and CDR2 SVGIG (reference sequence). This CDR3 is 15 amino acids long. Trimming left V 2 bases short and J 0 bases short, with 12 bases between. The CDR3 bases are TGTGCCTGGAGTCAGGGCCTCCTTAGCACAGATACGCAGTATTTT. This gives the protein CAWSQGLLSTDTQYF.

This chain joins TRBV11-3 and TRBJ2-7; D is unclear. Germline assignment: CDR1 SGHNT and CDR2 YENEEA. This CDR3 is built from 13 residues. V lost 5 bases and J lost 7, with 15 bases in between. The CDR3: CASSQNLGQEQYF. Here the CDR3 DNA reads TGTGCCAGCAGCCAAAATTTGGGCCAGGAGCAGTACTTC.

The chain employs TRBV29-1 and TRBJ2-3; perhaps TRBD1 as D (5 bases). With 7 bases removed from V and 0 bases from J, the gap between germline ends came to 17 bases. Germline loops: CDR1 SQVTM, CDR2 ANQGSEA. The CDR3 is 15 residues long. CDR3 nucleotide sequence: TGCAGCGCTGATCAGGCCAGGGAAAGCACAGATACGCAGTATTTT. Amino acids: CSADQARESTDTQYF.

The chain links TRBV27 to TRBJ2-1; 10 bases line up with TRBD2. Trimming removed 5 bases from V and 3 bases from J; junction bases left unmatched: 10. Per germline, CDR1 MNHEY and CDR2 SMNVEV (reference sequence). The CDR3 length is 17 residues. DNA of the CDR3: TGTGCCAGCAGTCCGACCACTCTAGCGGGAGTCTACAATGAGCAGTTCTTC. It is translated as CASSPTTLAGVYNEQFF.

The CDR3 protein is CASSPTGYTDTQYF. As DNA, the CDR3 is TGTGCCAGCAGCCCGACAGGGTACACAGATACGCAGTATTTT. The gene calls are TRBV28 and TRBJ2-3; the match to TRBD1 covers 7 bases. This CDR3 comprises 14 residues. The V gene end was trimmed by 6 bases and the J gene end by 2 bases; junction bases not matched to a gene: 5. Germline lookup yields CDR1 MDHEN and CDR2 SYDVKM.

J is TRBJ1-3 and V is TRBV7-6, with D possibly matching TRBD1 (6 bases). The V end lost 3 bases, the J end lost 3 bases, and 12 bases lay between the germline ends. Germline V gene sequence: CDR1 SGHVS, CDR2 FNYEAQ. CDR3 length: 15 residues. CDR3 nucleotides: TGTGCCAGCAGCTTGGAGACAGGTTATGGAAACACCATATATTTT. This gives the protein CASSLETGYGNTIYF.